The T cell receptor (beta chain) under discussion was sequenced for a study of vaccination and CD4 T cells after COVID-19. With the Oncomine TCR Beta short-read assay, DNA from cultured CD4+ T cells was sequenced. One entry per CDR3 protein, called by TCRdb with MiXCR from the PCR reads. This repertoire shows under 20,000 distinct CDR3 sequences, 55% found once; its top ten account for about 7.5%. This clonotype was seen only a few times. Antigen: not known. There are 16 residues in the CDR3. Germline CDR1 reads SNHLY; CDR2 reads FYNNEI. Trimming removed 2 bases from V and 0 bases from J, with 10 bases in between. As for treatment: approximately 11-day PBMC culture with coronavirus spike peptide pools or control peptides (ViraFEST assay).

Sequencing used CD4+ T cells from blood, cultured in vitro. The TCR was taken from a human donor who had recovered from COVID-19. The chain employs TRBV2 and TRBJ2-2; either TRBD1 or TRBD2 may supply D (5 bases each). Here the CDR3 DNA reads TGTGCCAGCAGTGAACAGGGACGTGCGAACACCGGGGAGCTGTTTTTT. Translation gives CASSEQGRANTGELFF.